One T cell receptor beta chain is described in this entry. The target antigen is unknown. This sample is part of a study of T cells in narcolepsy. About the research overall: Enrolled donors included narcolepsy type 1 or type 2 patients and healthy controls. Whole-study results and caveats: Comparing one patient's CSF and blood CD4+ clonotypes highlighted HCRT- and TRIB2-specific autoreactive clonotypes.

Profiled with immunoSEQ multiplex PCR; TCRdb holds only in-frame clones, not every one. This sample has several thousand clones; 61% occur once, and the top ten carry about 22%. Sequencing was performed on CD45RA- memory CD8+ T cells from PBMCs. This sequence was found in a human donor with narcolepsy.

The CDR3 reads CASRGRPGLVGNEQFF. In DNA, the CDR3 is TGTGCCAGCAGGGGACGTCCAGGACTAGTGGGTAATGAGCAGTTCTTC. This chain uses TRBV28 with TRBJ2-1; 7 bases match TRBD2. Germline trimming cut 6 bases from V and 7 bases from J; bases unmatched to any gene: 15. The CDR3 consists of 16 residues. From germline, CDR1 is MDHEN and CDR2 SYDVKM.